A single sample is the source of the 5 T cell receptor beta chains below, sequenced in a study of cytomegalovirus exposure and HLA in healthy donors (dated by TCRdb to 2016 to 2017). The library was prepared using the immunoSEQ multiplex PCR assay. The multiplex PCR relied on a mix of 60 forward primers for TCR Vbeta segments and 13 reverse primers for TCR Jbeta segments. Sourced from immuneACCESS, this table was stored by TCRdb with only in-frame sequences that have V and J called. A share of the clones is absent; for the studies checked, an unresolved V gene accounts for under half, and the remainder has no known explanation. The sample table records 150,000 to 200,000 clones; around 86% of these occur just once. 3.5% to 5% of the sample goes to the ten largest clones. What was sequenced was PBMCs. The receptor set was obtained from a man aged 50-59 years in good health and CMV-seropositive.

The CDR3 sequence is CASSWPGTGPKETQYF. Written as DNA, the CDR3 is TGTGCCAGCAGCTGGCCTGGGACAGGGCCCAAAGAGACCCAGTACTTC. The chain links TRBV7-9 to TRBJ2-5, with 9 bases identical to TRBD1. This CDR3 spans 16 amino acids. V gave up 4 bases and J gave up 3 bases; unmatched junction bases: 9. CDR1 is SEHNR and CDR2 is FQNEAQ in the germline V gene (reference sequence).

This sequence joins TRBV19 and TRBJ1-6; D possibly corresponds to TRBD1 (6 bases). The germline V gene has CDR1 LNHDA and CDR2 SQIVND (reference sequence). The ends were cut back, 6 bases at V and 0 bases at J, with 15 bases in the middle. This CDR3 region has 17 residues. CDR3 sequence reads: CASSGGQSSSYNSPLHF. The CDR3 nucleotides read TGTGCCAGTAGCGGCGGACAGTCTAGCTCCTATAATTCACCCCTCCACTTT.

In its sample, this clone was seen once. The rearrangement joins TRBV28 to TRBJ1-2; TRBD1 aligns across 8 bases. The CDR3 is 14 residues long. The germline V gene has CDR1 MDHEN and CDR2 SYDVKM. J lost 4 bases, V lost 7 bases, and 8 bases had no gene match. For the CDR3, the DNA is TGTGCCAGCACCCCAGGACAGGGATTCTATGGCTACACCTTC. Its translation is CASTPGQGFYGYTF.

The chain couples TRBV4-1 to TRBJ2-1, with D possibly TRBD1 on 6 matching bases. Deletions cut 4 bases from V and 3 bases from J, with 7 bases between. Per the germline V gene, CDR1 is MGHRA and CDR2 is YSYEKL. This CDR3 contains 13 residues. CDR3 residues: CASSPRGYNEQFF. The CDR3 DNA sequence: TGCGCCAGCAGCCCCAGGGGCTACAATGAGCAGTTCTTC.

The rearrangement joins TRBV19 to TRBJ1-6, with a weak D call TRBD1 (5 bases). Per the germline V gene, CDR1 is LNHDA and CDR2 is SQIVND (reference sequence). V was clipped by 5 bases and J by 7 bases, with 18 bases between them. This CDR3 contains 16 residues. The chain's CDR3 is CASSERDGGFNSPLHF. The CDR3 DNA sequence: TGTGCCAGTAGTGAGAGGGACGGGGGGTTCAATTCACCCCTCCACTTT.